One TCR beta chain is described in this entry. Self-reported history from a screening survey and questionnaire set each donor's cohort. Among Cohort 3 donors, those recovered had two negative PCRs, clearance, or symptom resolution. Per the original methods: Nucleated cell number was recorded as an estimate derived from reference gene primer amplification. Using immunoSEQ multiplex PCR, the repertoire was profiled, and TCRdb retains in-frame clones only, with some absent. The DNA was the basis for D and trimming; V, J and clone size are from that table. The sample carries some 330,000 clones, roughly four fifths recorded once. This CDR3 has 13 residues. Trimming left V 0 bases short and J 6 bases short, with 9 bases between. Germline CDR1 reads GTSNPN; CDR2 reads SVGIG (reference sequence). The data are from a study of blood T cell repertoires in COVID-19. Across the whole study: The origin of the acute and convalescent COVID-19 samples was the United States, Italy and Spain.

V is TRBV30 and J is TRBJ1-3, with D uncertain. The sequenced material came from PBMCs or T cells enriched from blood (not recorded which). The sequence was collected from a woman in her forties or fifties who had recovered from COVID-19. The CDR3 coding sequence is TGTGCCTGGAGTGTACTGCGTGAAAACACCATATATTTT. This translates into CAWSVLRENTIYF.